This is a list of T cell receptor beta chains from one sample in a study of CD8 T cells in Susac syndrome. TCRdb re-called the immunoSEQ multiplex PCR reads with MiXCR, one entry per CDR3 protein. In the table there are approximately 53,000 distinct CDR3 sequences, around 93% of which are singletons. Sequences were obtained from CD8+ T cells from PBMCs. These receptors originate from a human donor with multiple sclerosis. Each CDR3 is given with its conserved first and last residue. D genes are given only for firm matches. Size is stated for part of the rows, as once, few or many counts, or as a class when the clone is expanded.

TRBJ2-7 | TRBV13 | NA | once | TGTGCCAGCAGATCCCGGGACCCGGACGCCCTATCCTACGAGCAGTACTTC | CASRSRDPDALSYEQYF
TRBJ1-3 | TRBV4-1 | NA | NA | TGCGCCACAGGAAGGGACATGAGCTCTGGAAACACCATATATTTT | CATGRDMSSGNTIYF
TRBJ2-1 | TRBV4-1 | NA | NA | TGCGCCAGCAGCCAAGGAAGGGGAGGCTACAATGAGCAGTTCTTC | CASSQGRGGYNEQFF
TRBJ2-7 | TRBV3-1 | NA | NA | TGTGCCAGCAGCCAAGAAATAGGACCGGGCTACGAGCAGTACTTC | CASSQEIGPGYEQYF
TRBJ2-1 | TRBV6-5 | NA | NA | TGTGCCAGCAGTTACCTCAACGTCGGGGGGCTGATCAATGAGCAGTTCTTC | CASSYLNVGGLINEQFF
TRBJ2-7 | TRBV4-2 | TRBD2 | once | TGTGCCAGCAGCCAAGAGGCGGGGGGGCTCTCCTACGAGCAGTACTTC | CASSQEAGGLSYEQYF
TRBJ1-2 | TRBV29-1 | TRBD1 | NA | TGCAGCGTTACCCAGCAGGGGGCCGACACCTTC | CSVTQQGADTF
TRBJ2-3 | TRBV6-4 | TRBD2 | NA | TGTGCCAGCAGTGGGACTAGCGGGGCAGATACGCAGTATTTT | CASSGTSGADTQYF
TRBJ2-3 | TRBV3-1 | NA | NA | TGTGCCAGCAGCGGGTCCACAGATACGCAGTATTTT | CASSGSTDTQYF
TRBJ1-2 | TRBV6-5 | NA | few | TGTGCCAGCAGTTACGGGGGAATCTATGGCTACACCTTC | CASSYGGIYGYTF
TRBJ1-2 | TRBV7-9 | NA | NA | TGTGCCAGCAGCGGGCTCACCTATGGCTACACCTTC | CASSGLTYGYTF
TRBJ1-2 | TRBV7-9 | NA | NA | TGTGCCAGCAGTAGTCTCGGCAGGAGCTACACCTTC | CASSSLGRSYTF
TRBJ2-2 | TRBV27 | NA | NA | TGTGCCAGCCGGGGGACGGTCGGGTCCACCGGGGAGCTGTTTTTT | CASRGTVGSTGELFF
TRBJ2-5 | TRBV4-1 | TRBD2 | once | TGCGCCAGCAGCCTACGAACCGGGACTAGCGAAGAGACCCAGTACTTC | CASSLRTGTSEETQYF
TRBJ1-2 | TRBV30 | NA | NA | TGTGCCTGGAGTGTAGGGCCAAGCTATGGCTACACCTTC | CAWSVGPSYGYTF
TRBJ2-3 | TRBV2 | NA | NA | TGTGCCAGCAGTGAGCGGGGCAGGGGCGCAGATACGCAGTATTTT | CASSERGRGADTQYF
TRBJ2-5 | TRBV12-5 | NA | NA | TGTGCTAGTGGTTTGGGCAGACAAGAGACCCAGTACTTC | CASGLGRQETQYF
TRBJ1-2 | TRBV20-1 | NA | NA | TGCAGTGCTAGAGGGCCAGACAGTGGCTATGGCTACACCTTC | CSARGPDSGYGYTF
TRBJ2-1 | TRBV9 | NA | NA | TGTGCCAGCAGCGTAGACCGGGGGTCTGGTGAGCAGTTCTTC | CASSVDRGSGEQFF
TRBJ2-1 | TRBV30 | TRBD2 | NA | TGTGCCTGGAACCCTAGCGGGGGGGCCCGACCTTTTAGAGATGAGCAGTTCTTC | CAWNPSGGARPFRDEQFF
TRBJ1-1 | TRBV11-2 | NA | NA | TGTGCCAGCAGCTTATCGACACTTTTGAACACTGAAGCTTTCTTT | CASSLSTLLNTEAFF
TRBJ1-2 | TRBV7-9 | NA | NA | TGTGCCAGCAGCTTAGCGAGAAACTATGGCTACACCTTC | CASSLARNYGYTF
TRBJ1-3 | TRBV29-1 | NA | NA | TGCAGCGTTGAGGGGGGCTATGGAAACACCATATATTTT | CSVEGGYGNTIYF
TRBJ2-5 | TRBV6-5 | NA | NA | TGTGCCAGCACCCATGGGGAAGACGGACGGGAGACCCAGTACTTC | CASTHGEDGRETQYF
TRBJ1-2 | TRBV19 | TRBD1 | NA | TGTGCCAGTAGTAGGCGACAGGGAAGCTACACCTTC | CASSRRQGSYTF
TRBJ2-2 | TRBV6-5 | NA | NA | TGTGCCAGCAGGGAGTACACCGGGGAGCTGTTTTTT | CASREYTGELFF
TRBJ2-1 | TRBV7-2 | NA | NA | TGTGCCAGCAGCTTAGACCTCTACAATGAGCAGTTCTTC | CASSLDLYNEQFF
TRBJ1-1 | TRBV18 | NA | NA | TGTGCCAGCTCACCACCCCGCCCCGAGGGGACTGAAGCTTTCTTT | CASSPPRPEGTEAFF
TRBJ2-5 | TRBV6-2/TRBV6-3 | NA | NA | TGTGCCACCCAGCAGCAAGAGACCCAGTACTTC | CATQQQETQYF
TRBJ2-2 | TRBV29-1 | NA | NA | TGCAGCGTTGAAGAGGGCTACAACACCGGGGAGCTGTTTTTT | CSVEEGYNTGELFF
TRBJ1-2 | TRBV6-2/TRBV6-3 | NA | NA | TGTGCCAGCAGCTCCTTGGGCCATGGCTACACCTTC | CASSSLGHGYTF
TRBJ2-7 | TRBV6-5 | TRBD1 | NA | TGTGCCAGCAGTTACGGGACAGGAAACTACGAGCAGTACTTC | CASSYGTGNYEQYF
TRBJ2-2 | TRBV28 | NA | NA | TGTGCCAGCGAGGGCAGGGTGGGGGACCTTTTCGGGGAGCTGTTTTTT | CASEGRVGDLFGELFF
TRBJ1-2 | TRBV14 | NA | NA | TGTGCCAGCAGCCAAGATCCCTCCATAGCCTATGGCTACACCTTC | CASSQDPSIAYGYTF
TRBJ1-2 | TRBV5-4 | TRBD1 | NA | TGTGCCAGCAGCCTAGGGGACAGCCCTGTCTATGGCTACACCTTC | CASSLGDSPVYGYTF
TRBJ1-5 | TRBV9 | NA | NA | TGTGCCAGCAGCGTAGCGGGTGGCAATCAGCCCCAGCATTTT | CASSVAGGNQPQHF
TRBJ2-6 | TRBV9 | NA | once | TGTGCCAGCAGCGACAGTCCCAGCTCTGGGGCCAACGTCCTGACTTTC | CASSDSPSSGANVLTF
TRBJ1-1 | TRBV29-1 | NA | NA | TGCAGCGGGGAAGGGGGTTACGGGATGAACACTGAAGCTTTCTTT | CSGEGGYGMNTEAFF
TRBJ2-1 | TRBV10-3 | TRBD2 | NA | TGTGCCATCAGTGAGCCGACTAGCGGGGGGGCCAGGGAGCAGTTCTTC | CAISEPTSGGAREQFF
TRBJ1-1 | TRBV10-3 | NA | NA | TGTGCCATCAGTGAGGGGCCGCGGCAGGGGACTGAAGCTTTCTTT | CAISEGPRQGTEAFF
TRBJ2-7 | TRBV7-6 | NA | NA | TGTGCCAGCAGCCCAAGGACAGGAGGGGACGAGCAGTACTTC | CASSPRTGGDEQYF